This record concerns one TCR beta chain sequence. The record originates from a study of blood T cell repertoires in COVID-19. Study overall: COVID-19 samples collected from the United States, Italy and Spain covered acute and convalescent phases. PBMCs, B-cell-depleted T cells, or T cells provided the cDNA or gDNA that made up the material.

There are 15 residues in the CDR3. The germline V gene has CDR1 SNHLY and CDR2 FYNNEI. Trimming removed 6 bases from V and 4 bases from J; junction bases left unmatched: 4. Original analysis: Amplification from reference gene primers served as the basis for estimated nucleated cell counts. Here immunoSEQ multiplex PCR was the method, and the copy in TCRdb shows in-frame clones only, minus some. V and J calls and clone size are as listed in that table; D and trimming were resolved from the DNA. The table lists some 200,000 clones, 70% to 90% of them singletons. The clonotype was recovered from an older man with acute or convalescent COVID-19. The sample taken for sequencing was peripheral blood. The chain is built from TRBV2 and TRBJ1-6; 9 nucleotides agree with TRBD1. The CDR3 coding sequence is TGTGCCAGCAGGGGGGACAGGGTTTATAATTCACCCCTCCACTTT. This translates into CASRGDRVYNSPLHF.